This T cell receptor (beta chain) appears in the sequencing data of a study of T-cell memory formation after mild COVID-19 (dated by TCRdb to 2020 to 2022). Looking at the study overall: Most TCR sequence clusters were specific to one of the two donors. The cohort was made up of two young adult volunteers, one female and one male, who were previously healthy. Longitudinal TCRalpha and TCRbeta repertoire sequencing tracked T-cell clones expanding and contracting after mild COVID-19 in a couple of donors.

Sequenced using an Illumina NovaSeq 6000. Using 5'RACE with constant-segment primers, TCRalpha and TCRbeta cDNA libraries were constructed, with sample barcodes and unique molecular identifiers added in the process. RNA was extracted from every sample with Trizol reagent. Amplification of the libraries took two PCR steps, and the second step added a second sample barcode plus Illumina TruSeq adapters. Sequencing of libraries was performed on an Illumina NovaSeq with 2 x 150 bp paired-end reads. On the authors' methods: The reads were demultiplexed and collapsed into UMI-guided consensus sequences using migec v1.2.7. With mixcr v2.1.11, UMI consensuses were aligned to TRA and TRB V and J templates and assembled into clonotypes. Expanded or contracted clonotypes were those called significant by both edgeR and NoisET, with noise models trained on biological replicates. For edgeR calls, a false discovery rate-adjusted p below 0.01 and a log2 fold-change threshold of 1 were applied. PCA with hierarchical clustering of max-normalized trajectories of the 1000 most abundant clonotypes was used as exploratory dynamics analysis. Separately sequenced CD4+ and CD8+ repertoires were used to assign the CD4 or CD8 phenotype of responding clones. TCRdb trimmed the raw reads at Q25, called clones with MiXCR and kept productive beta chains. Each record represents a unique CDR3 protein, reported with the most common genes and DNA among its rows. TCRdb, not the original authors, processed these V and J calls. The sample table contains fewer than 50,000 distinct CDR3 sequences; only one count was recorded for 7.3% of them. The top ten clones comprise approximately 1.5% of the sample.

CDR1 and CDR2 (ENHRY, SYGVKD) derive from the germline V gene. The CDR3 measures 14 amino acids from cysteine to phenylalanine. Only the CDR3 DNA is retained, 42 bases long and in frame from the first base. Here V drops 8 bases and J drops 1 base, and the junction holds 3 bases not matched to any gene. In its sample, this clonotype was seen a few times. The clone's antigen remains unknown. No much larger clone exists at a distance of one base, and base qualities are not known. General conclusions and limits of the study: Contracting CD4+ clones were found mainly in CM and EM memory subsets, while CD8+ clones were enriched in EMRA. The study covered only a couple of mild cases, and larger cohorts including severe cases with pre-infection samples were considered necessary. SARS-CoV-2 specificity of the second-wave clones peaking on day 37 was not confirmed. Some responding clones were detected in pre-infection memory, which suggested that pre-existing cross-reactive memory T cells had joined the SARS-CoV-2 response. Clones that contracted from day 15 to 85 showed balanced CD4/CD8 phenotypes, whereas a second wave of clones that expanded from day 15 to 37 leaned towards CD4+.

Ficoll-Paque density gradient centrifugation was used to isolate PBMCs. The clonotype comes from a man between 18 and 29 years old who had mild COVID-19 (a few samples of this study predate the infection). The sample titles of this study are shuffled in the database, so cell type and time point are left out; the donor was told from shared clones. The chain was built from TRBV10-3 and TRBJ2-1; TRBD1 fits 9 bases in the junction. Sequenced: PBMCs or a T cell subset sorted from them (not recorded which). The DNA sequence follows: TGTGCCATCGGGGACAGGGATTCCTACAATGAGCAGTTCTTC. This sequence encodes CAIGDRDSYNEQFF.